These 6 T cell receptor beta chains were all obtained from the same sample, sequenced in a study of tumor and adjacent non-tumor tissue in lung cancer. TCRbeta libraries were built with three rounds of nested PCR, modified from ARM-PCR. One entry per CDR3 protein results from TCRdb running MiXCR on the multiplex PCR reads. The table records 80,000 to 100,000 distinct CDR3 sequences, 80% of them present only once. RNA was extracted from bulk tissue without any cell sorting. This non-tumor lung sample came from over 3 cm beyond the tumor edge. The material sequenced was distant non-tumor lung tissue. The receptor set was obtained from a man in his sixties with small cell lung cancer.

V is TRBV29-1 and J is TRBJ2-5; 9 bases agree with TRBD1. V was clipped by 6 bases and J by 13 bases; unmatched bases: 15. In germline, CDR1 is SQVTM, CDR2 ANQGSEA. There are 13 residues in the CDR3. The CDR3, as DNA: TGCAGCGTAGGACAGGGGAGAGGGGAGAGCCTGTACTTC. Its translation is CSVGQGRGESLYF.

As for this clonotype: At one end the junction does not follow the germline gene, possibly because of a read error. The CDR3 DNA reads as TGTGCCACTAGCAAACTAGCGGGAGGCCGTGACTCCTACAATGAGCGGTTCTTC. It yields the protein CATSKLAGGRDSYNERFF. This chain joins TRBV24-1 and TRBJ2-1; 12 positions agree with TRBD2. This CDR3 region has 18 residues. CDR1 KGHDR and CDR2 SFDVKD come from the germline V gene.

Comment on this clonotype: This may come from a read error, since a much larger clone is one base off. CDR3 DNA: TGTGCCACCATCAGGCCCAGGGGGAATGGCTACACCTTC. It yields the protein CATIRPRGNGYTF. The chain carries TRBV15 and TRBJ1-2; 7 bases map to TRBD1. Trimming removed 7 bases from V and 6 bases from J; junction bases left unmatched: 8. The CDR3 spans 13 residues. Germline CDR1 reads LNHNV; CDR2 reads YYDKDF (reference sequence).

On this clonotype itself: One end of the junction is discordant with germline, which a read error may explain. The CDR3 region has the DNA TGTGCCAGCAGCTTAGGATTAGCGGGAGGCTACTACTACGATGAGCAGTCCTTC. Protein sequence: CASSLGLAGGYYYDEQSF. The gene calls are TRBV11-2 and TRBJ2-1, with 10 nucleotides matching TRBD2. The germline V gene encodes CDR1 SGHAT and CDR2 FQNNGV. CDR3 length equals 18 residues.

As to this clonotype: The junction shows a germline mismatch at one end, possibly a read error. This sequence joins TRBV29-1 and TRBJ2-1, with 8 nucleotides matching TRBD1. CDR1 is SQVTM, CDR2 ANQGSEA, per germline. The CDR3 is 15 residues long. The CDR3 DNA reads as TGCAGTGCTGCACATCTGGACAGGGAGAGGAATGAACAGTTCTTC. Translating it yields CSAAHLDRERNEQFF.

As to this clonotype: A read error may account for a junction end that differs from germline. The chain carries TRBV4-1 and TRBJ2-1; D possibly corresponds to TRBD2 (6 bases). Germline-derived CDR1 and CDR2 are MGHRA and YSYEKL. The CDR3 has 16 residues. The CDR3 loop is CASNQEGGILLNEKFF. Here the CDR3 DNA reads TGCGCCAGCAACCAAGAGGGAGGTATTCTTCTCAATGAGAAGTTCTTC.